A single sample gave rise to the 6 T cell receptor beta chains below, sequenced in a study of cytomegalovirus exposure and HLA in healthy donors. The data were produced by immunoSEQ multiplex PCR, yet TCRdb's version contains in-frame clones alone and is incomplete. The sample carries around 350,000 clones, 86% recorded once. Sequenced: PBMCs. These receptors were taken from a woman in her late teens or twenties in good health and CMV-seronegative.

CDR3 in amino acids: CSVEDLVLGDGYTF. The CDR3 DNA is TGCAGCGTTGAAGATCTGGTCCTCGGGGATGGCTACACCTTC. This chain connects TRBV29-1 to TRBJ1-2, with D unclear. The V gene's germline CDR1 is SQVTM and CDR2 ANQGSEA. The CDR3 runs to 14 residues. Trimming took 0 bases from V and 6 from J, leaving 14 bases between them.

This rearrangement joins TRBV4-1 to TRBJ2-1, with TRBD2 identical over 11 bases. Trimming removed 3 bases from V and 6 bases from J; junction bases left unmatched: 7. The CDR3 extends over 16 amino acids. The V gene's germline CDR1 is MGHRA and CDR2 YSYEKL. The CDR3 sequence is CASSQTSGVSSNEQFF. The CDR3, as DNA: TGCGCCAGCAGCCAGACTAGCGGGGTGTCCAGCAATGAGCAGTTCTTC.

V gene TRBV30 combines with J gene TRBJ2-2, with D possibly being TRBD2 (6 bases). Trimming shortened V by 4 bases and J by 3 bases, and 15 bases separated the two germline ends. The CDR3 loop spans 15 amino acids. CDR1 is GTSNPN, CDR2 SVGIG, per germline (reference sequence). The DNA for the CDR3 is TGTGCCTGGAATCGGGGGACCCCGGACACCGGGGAGCTGTTTTTT. Translated, it gives CAWNRGTPDTGELFF.

The J gene is TRBJ2-2, the V gene TRBV7-8, with 11 bases aligning to TRBD2. J was trimmed by 6 bases and V by 5 bases; bases with no gene match: 5. Germline values: CDR1 SGHVS, CDR2 FQNEAQ. There are 15 residues in the CDR3. Written as DNA, the CDR3 is TGTGCCAGCAGCATACTAGCGGGAGAGGCCGGGGAGCTGTTTTTT. Residues: CASSILAGEAGELFF.

A note on this clone: Other nucleotide sequences in the sample specify the same CDR3. The chain is built from TRBV28 and TRBJ1-1; D gene unclear. V was pared by 2 bases and J by 0 bases, with 7 bases between. The CDR3 covers 14 residues. From germline, CDR1 is MDHEN and CDR2 SYDVKM. CDR3 protein: CASSLTRLNTEAFF. CDR3 sequence (DNA): TGTGCCAGCAGTTTAACCAGATTGAACACTGAAGCTTTCTTT. Full variable domain (missing parts from reference TRBV28 and TRBJ1-1): DVKVTQSSRYLVKRTGEKVFLECVQDMDHENMFWYRQDPGLGLRLIYFSYDVKMKEKGDIPEGYSVSREKKERFSLILESASTNQTSMYLCASSLTRLNTEAFFGQGTRLTVV.

The chain employs TRBV19 and TRBJ1-4; the match to TRBD1 covers 11 bases. V lost 6 bases to trimming and J lost 8 bases; unmatched junction nucleotides: 8. CDR1 LNHDA and CDR2 SQIVND come from the germline V gene (reference sequence). There are 15 residues in the CDR3. The CDR3 sequence: CASSPTGTGGEKLFF. In nucleotides, the CDR3 is TGTGCCAGTAGCCCAACCGGGACAGGGGGAGAAAAACTGTTTTTT.